Following are 2 T cell receptor beta chains from one sample sequenced in a study of blood T cell repertoires in COVID-19. TCRdb's table, derived via immunoSEQ multiplex PCR, lists solely in-frame clones and lacks some. The sample includes around 380,000 clones, more than 75% seen only once; the top ten take 1.3%. Sequencing was done on a sample of PBMCs or T cells enriched from blood (not recorded which). The receptor source for this set is a man aged 25 to 45 who had recovered from COVID-19.

V and J are TRBV3-1 (or the pseudogene TRBV3-2) and TRBJ1-5, with D perhaps TRBD1 (6 bases). The CDR3 is made up of 16 amino acids. Germline values: CDR1 LGHDT, CDR2 YNNKEL (reference sequence). Trimming took 1 base from V and 6 from J, leaving 16 bases between them. The CDR3 nucleotides are TGTGCCAGCAGCCAAGGTCTACAGGGAACGGGTCAGCCCCAGCATTTT. Amino acid sequence: CASSQGLQGTGQPQHF.

CDR3 DNA: TGTGCCAGCAGCATGGGACAGAATCGTGCTGAAGCTTTCTTT. This gives the protein CASSMGQNRAEAFF. This rearrangement joins TRBV9 to TRBJ1-1; TRBD1 matches 7 bases. The CDR3 is made up of 14 amino acids. CDR1 is SGDLS and CDR2 is YYNGEE in the germline V gene. J was trimmed by 6 bases and V by 4 bases; bases with no gene match: 9.